This is a list of T cell receptor beta chains from one sample in a study of T cell clones after liver transplantation. Measured with immunoSEQ multiplex PCR; TCRdb has only the in-frame clones, and not every one. The sample has more than 5,000 clones, 81% seen once. The input for sequencing was CD8+ T cells from blood, taken before liver transplant. These receptor sequences come from a human donor who received a liver transplant. Both conserved end residues are part of each CDR3. A D gene is named only where the DNA matches it firmly. Clone size is shown for a subset of rows, as once, few, many or a class of expanded clone.

d_gene	v_gene	abundance	j_gene	CDR3nt	CDR3aa
.	TRBV23-1	few	TRBJ2-7	TGCGCCAGCGGCAAGAGGCACAATACCTACGAGCAGTACTTC	CASGKRHNTYEQYF
TRBD1	TRBV9	.	TRBJ2-3	TGTGCCAGCAGCGTAGCGGTGATGGACAGGGGAGATACGCAGTATTTT	CASSVAVMDRGDTQYF
.	TRBV6-6	.	TRBJ1-2	TGTGCCAGCAGTTATATGGAGCCTCCTAACTATGGCTACACCTTC	CASSYMEPPNYGYTF
.	TRBV5-4	.	TRBJ2-1	TGTGCCAGCAGCTTGGAGGTTGTCAATGAGCAGTTCTTC	CASSLEVVNEQFF
.	TRBV11-3	.	TRBJ2-7	TGTGCCAGCAGCTTGAGGTCGGGACCCTCCTACGAGCAGTACTTC	CASSLRSGPSYEQYF
.	TRBV16	.	TRBJ2-5	TGTGCCAGCAGCCAGCCCTTTGATGAAGAGACCCAGTACTTC	CASSQPFDEETQYF
TRBD1	TRBV2	.	TRBJ2-7	TGTGCCAGCAGCGGAACAGGGGGTCCCTACGAGCAGTACTTC	CASSGTGGPYEQYF
.	TRBV19	.	TRBJ2-7	TGTGCCAGTAGTATAGGCGTGGGCTACAGATACGAGCAGTACTTC	CASSIGVGYRYEQYF
.	TRBV9	.	TRBJ2-7	TGTGCCAGCAGCGTAGGGACACTGACCCCCAACGAGCAGTACTTC	CASSVGTLTPNEQYF
TRBD2	TRBV9	.	TRBJ2-3	TGTGCCAGCAGCAACGGGGGGGCCGACACGCAGTATTTT	CASSNGGADTQYF
.	TRBV4-1	.	TRBJ2-3	TGCGCCAGCAGCCAAGATCCAACGGATACGCAGTATTTT	CASSQDPTDTQYF
TRBD2	TRBV27	.	TRBJ2-7	TGTGCCAGCAGTTTATTACCTAGCGGGAGCTCCTACGAGCAGTACTTC	CASSLLPSGSSYEQYF
.	TRBV5-3	once	TRBJ1-5	TGTGCCAGAAGCCAACATTGTGGGGGGCGACTCCAGGAATCTCAGCCCCAGCATTTT	CARSQHCGGRLQESQPQHF
TRBD2	TRBV9	once	TRBJ2-1	TGTGCCAGCAGCACCACTAGCGGGAGGATTTACAATGAGCAGTTCTTC	CASSTTSGRIYNEQFF
.	TRBV4-1	.	TRBJ2-1	TGCGCCAGCAGCCAAGAAGTAGGGGGACGGGAGCAGTTCTTC	CASSQEVGGREQFF
.	TRBV27	.	TRBJ2-7	TGTGCCAGCAGCAACTCATTCTACGAGCAGTACTTC	CASSNSFYEQYF
.	TRBV27	once	TRBJ2-1	TGTGCCAGCAGAGAAGGACAGTACAATGAGCAGTTCTTC	CASREGQYNEQFF
.	TRBV14	.	TRBJ2-2	TGTGCCAGCAGCCCTCACCGGGACTTCAACACCGGGGAGCTGTTTTTT	CASSPHRDFNTGELFF
.	TRBV14	once	TRBJ1-4	TGTGCCAGCAGCCTTGATGACGGGGGATTTGGTGAAAAACTGTTTTTT	CASSLDDGGFGEKLFF
.	TRBV27	.	TRBJ1-3	TGTGCCTCTCGCGGGGTCTCTGGAAACACCATATATTTT	CASRGVSGNTIYF
TRBD1	TRBV2	.	TRBJ1-1	TGTGCCAGCAGTGAAGCGGTGACAGGGGGATTGAACACTGAAGCTTTCTTT	CASSEAVTGGLNTEAFF
TRBD1	TRBV15	.	TRBJ2-7	TGTGCCACCAGCTCGGGACAGAAAACTTACGAGCAGTACTTC	CATSSGQKTYEQYF
.	TRBV6-5	hyperexpanded	TRBJ1-3	TGTGCCAGCAGTTACAGGGGCTATGGAAACACCATATATTTT	CASSYRGYGNTIYF
.	TRBV9	.	TRBJ2-3	TGTGCCAGCAGCCTCGGGAGAACCAGCACAGATACGCAGTATTTT	CASSLGRTSTDTQYF